Listed below are T cell receptor beta chains from one sample, sequenced in a study of T cell repertoires in cytomegalovirus infection. Via MiXCR, TCRdb re-called the reads, giving one row per CDR3 protein. The table records roughly 200,000 distinct CDR3 sequences, 7.5% to 10% of them present only once. The source material was PBMCs. The receptors originated from a human donor in good health (CMV status not recorded). Some clones in this sample may be carry-over from other donors' samples. CDR3s include the opening cysteine and the closing phenylalanine or tryptophan. D genes are given only for firm matches. A row's size may be missing; if present it is once, few, many or a size class.

J gene | V gene | D gene | clone size | CDR3 protein | CDR3 DNA
TRBJ1-6 | TRBV7-9 | - | - | CASIAAGGVNSPLHF | TGTGCCAGCATCGCAGCGGGGGGGGTCAATTCACCCCTCCACTTT
TRBJ1-6 | TRBV28 | - | few | CASSLVPNSPLHF | TGTGCCAGCAGTTTGGTTCCTAATTCACCCCTCCACTTT
TRBJ2-1 | TRBV7-2 | - | many | CASSLDRNEQFF | TGTGCCAGCAGCTTAGACAGAAATGAGCAGTTCTTC
TRBJ2-5 | TRBV27 | TRBD2 | many | CASSPRERLAGVQETQYF | TGTGCCAGCAGTCCGAGGGAAAGGCTAGCGGGAGTACAAGAGACCCAGTACTTC
TRBJ2-3 | TRBV5-6 | TRBD1 | few | CASSDIQGAGWDTQYF | TGTGCCAGCAGCGACATACAGGGGGCGGGCTGGGATACGCAGTATTTT
TRBJ2-3 | TRBV7-8 | - | many | CASSDRATDTQYF | TGTGCCAGCAGCGACCGGGCAACAGATACGCAGTATTTT
TRBJ2-3 | TRBV5-1 | TRBD2 | few | CASSLFEPGGSTDTQYF | TGCGCCAGCAGCTTGTTCGAACCGGGGGGTTCCACAGATACGCAGTATTTT
TRBJ1-1 | TRBV29-1 | TRBD1 | many | CSVVTAAGGNTEAFF | TGCAGCGTTGTAACAGCGGCAGGGGGTAACACTGAAGCTTTCTTT
TRBJ2-6 | TRBV7-8 | - | many | CASSLQGAGANVLTF | TGTGCCAGCAGCTTACAAGGTGCAGGGGCCAACGTCCTGACTTTC
TRBJ2-1 | TRBV5-6 | TRBD2 | many | CASSFRLAGANEQFF | TGTGCCAGCAGCTTCCGACTAGCGGGAGCCAATGAGCAGTTCTTC
TRBJ2-1 | TRBV18 | TRBD2 | many | CASSPSLAYNEQFF | TGTGCCAGCTCACCGTCACTAGCGTATAATGAGCAGTTCTTC
TRBJ2-1 | TRBV28 | - | few | CASSFNNYNEQFF | TGTGCCAGCAGTTTTAACAACTACAATGAGCAGTTCTTC
TRBJ2-2 | TRBV18 | TRBD1 | few | CASSPTGGTSTGELFF | TGTGCCAGCTCACCGACAGGGGGGACGAGCACCGGGGAGCTGTTTTTT
TRBJ2-1 | TRBV2 | TRBD2 | - | CASIWLAVTNEQFF | TGTGCCAGCATTTGGCTAGCGGTTACGAATGAGCAGTTCTTC
TRBJ2-1 | TRBV2 | - | - | CASSGGGLAEQFF | TGTGCCAGCAGTGGTGGGGGCCTAGCTGAGCAGTTCTTC
TRBJ1-1 | TRBV12-3/TRBV12-4 | - | many | CASSLFGGAHTEAFF | TGTGCCAGCAGTTTGTTTGGGGGAGCGCACACTGAAGCTTTCTTT
TRBJ2-2 | TRBV28 | TRBD2 | few | CASSFWGGEGTGELFF | TGTGCCAGCAGTTTTTGGGGCGGGGAGGGCACCGGGGAGCTGTTTTTT
TRBJ2-5 | TRBV4-3 | - | many | CASSQDMGNGAETQYF | TGCGCCAGCAGCCAAGATATGGGGAATGGGGCCGAGACCCAGTACTTC
TRBJ2-7 | TRBV2 | TRBD2 | many | CASSFDGRAVLYF | TGTGCCAGCAGTTTTGATGGGAGGGCCGTTCTCTACTTC
TRBJ1-1 | TRBV19 | - | - | CASMGRTTEAFF | TGTGCCAGTATGGGGAGAACCACTGAAGCTTTCTTT
TRBJ2-7 | TRBV19 | - | - | CASRNRLESSYEQYF | TGTGCCAGTAGGAACAGGCTAGAGAGCTCCTACGAGCAGTACTTC
TRBJ2-3 | TRBV6-5 | TRBD2 | many | CASSYSSGSDTQYF | TGTGCCAGCAGTTACTCTAGCGGGAGTGATACGCAGTATTTT
TRBJ2-1 | TRBV28 | - | - | CASTLGSEQFF | TGTGCCAGCACCCTTGGGAGCGAGCAGTTCTTC
TRBJ1-1 | TRBV27 | - | many | CASIPRGGMNTEAFF | TGTGCCAGCATCCCCCGGGGAGGGATGAACACTGAAGCTTTCTTT
TRBJ2-5 | TRBV4-3 | - | many | CASSQDGAVKTQYF | TGCGCCAGCAGCCAAGATGGGGCAGTGAAGACCCAGTACTTC
TRBJ1-1 | TRBV19 | - | few | CASSTYRAENTEAFF | TGTGCCAGTAGTACGTACAGGGCCGAGAACACTGAAGCTTTCTTT
TRBJ2-3 | TRBV7-2 | TRBD2 | many | CASSLGLAGAADTQYF | TGTGCCAGCAGCCTCGGACTAGCGGGAGCTGCAGATACGCAGTATTTT
TRBJ1-2 | TRBV19 | TRBD1 | - | CASSPTTGDLGYGYTF | TGTGCCAGTAGCCCAACAACAGGGGACCTTGGCTATGGCTACACCTTC
TRBJ1-1 | TRBV20-1 | - | many | CSAGTGNTEAFF | TGCAGTGCTGGAACAGGGAACACTGAAGCTTTCTTT
TRBJ1-3 | TRBV4-1 | - | few | CASSPSEGAGNTIYF | TGCGCCAGCAGCCCCAGTGAGGGCGCTGGAAACACCATATATTTT
TRBJ2-1 | TRBV11-1 | - | - | CASSFRTNYNEQFF | TGTGCCAGCAGCTTCCGGACCAACTACAATGAGCAGTTCTTC